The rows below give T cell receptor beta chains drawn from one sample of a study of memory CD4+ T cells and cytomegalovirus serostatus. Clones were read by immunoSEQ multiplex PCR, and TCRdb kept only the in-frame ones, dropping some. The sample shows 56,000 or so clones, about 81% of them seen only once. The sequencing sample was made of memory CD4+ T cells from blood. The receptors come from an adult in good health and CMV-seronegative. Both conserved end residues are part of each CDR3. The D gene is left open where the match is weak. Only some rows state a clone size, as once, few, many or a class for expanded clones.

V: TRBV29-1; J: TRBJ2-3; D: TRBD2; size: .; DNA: TGCAGCGTCCTAAGAGGAAGTAGCGGGGATAGGGGTACGCAGTATTTT; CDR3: CSVLRGSSGDRGTQYF
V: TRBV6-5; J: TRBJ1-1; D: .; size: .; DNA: TGTGCCAGCAGTGGGGCGGGGTGGACTGAAGCTTTCTTT; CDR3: CASSGAGWTEAFF
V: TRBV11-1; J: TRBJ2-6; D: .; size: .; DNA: TGTGCCAGCAGCGGAACTGGGGCCAACGTCCTGACTTTC; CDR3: CASSGTGANVLTF
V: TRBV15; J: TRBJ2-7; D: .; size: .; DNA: TGTGCCACCAGCAGAGATTTAACTTTCTACGAGCAGTACTTC; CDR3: CATSRDLTFYEQYF
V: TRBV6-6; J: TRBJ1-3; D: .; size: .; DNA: TGTGCCAGCAACAGCGGGACTTTCAGCTCTGGAAACACCATATATTTT; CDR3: CASNSGTFSSGNTIYF
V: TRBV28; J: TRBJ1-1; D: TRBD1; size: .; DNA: TGTGCCAGCATGGACTCGCCGGGACAGGGGCAAACTGAAGCTTTCTTT; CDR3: CASMDSPGQGQTEAFF
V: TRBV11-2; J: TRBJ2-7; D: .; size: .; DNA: TGTGCCAGCAGCTTAGATCTGGGGGCTACCTCCTACGAGCAGTACTTC; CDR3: CASSLDLGATSYEQYF
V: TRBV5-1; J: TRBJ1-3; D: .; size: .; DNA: TGCGCCAGCAGCCCCGTGACAGGAAACACCATATATTTT; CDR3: CASSPVTGNTIYF
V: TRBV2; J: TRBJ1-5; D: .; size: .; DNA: TGTGCCAGCAGTTCTCCATCCGGGACGGGCTTGAGGAGCAATCAGCCCCAGCATTTT; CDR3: CASSSPSGTGLRSNQPQHF
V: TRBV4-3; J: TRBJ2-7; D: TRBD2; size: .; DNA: TGCGCCAGCAGCCAAGAGGCCAGCGGGGGGGTTAGGCAGTACTTC; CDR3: CASSQEASGGVRQYF
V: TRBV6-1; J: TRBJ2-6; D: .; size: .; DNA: TGTGCCACCGTCCTGACCGGGGCCAACGTCCTGACTTTC; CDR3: CATVLTGANVLTF
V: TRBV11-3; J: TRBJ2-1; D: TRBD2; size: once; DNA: TGTGCCAGCAGTTCCCGACTAGCGGGGGGGCAAAATGAGCAGTTCTTC; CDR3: CASSSRLAGGQNEQFF
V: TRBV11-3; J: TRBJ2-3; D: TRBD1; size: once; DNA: TGTGCCAGCAGCTTTGGACAGGGCGGACGCACAGATACGCAGTATTTT; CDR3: CASSFGQGGRTDTQYF
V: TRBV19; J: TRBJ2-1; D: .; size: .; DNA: TGTGCCAGTAGTCTCTGGACAAGTGACAATGAGCAGTTCTTC; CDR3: CASSLWTSDNEQFF
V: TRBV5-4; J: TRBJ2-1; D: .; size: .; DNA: TGTGCCAGCAGCTTGGGGGTGACAGGATCTGGTGAGCAGTTCTTC; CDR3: CASSLGVTGSGEQFF
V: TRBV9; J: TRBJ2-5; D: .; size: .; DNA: TGTGCCAGCAGCGTTACGGGGGTGCAAGAGACCCAGTACTTC; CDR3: CASSVTGVQETQYF
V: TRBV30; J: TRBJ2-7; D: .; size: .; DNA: TGTGCCTGGACCCGACAGGACGCGTACGAGCAGTACTTC; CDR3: CAWTRQDAYEQYF
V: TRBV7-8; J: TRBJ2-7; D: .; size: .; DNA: TGTGCCAGCAGCTTAGACGAGGGGGCGGGGGAGCAGTACTTC; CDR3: CASSLDEGAGEQYF
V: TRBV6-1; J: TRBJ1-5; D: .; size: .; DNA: TGTGCCAGCATTGCCGGACAGTCCAATCAGCCCCAGCATTTT; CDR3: CASIAGQSNQPQHF
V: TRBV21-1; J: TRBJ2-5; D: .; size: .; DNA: TGTGCCAGCACCCTCTGGGGGAGGGGAGAGACCCAGTACTTC; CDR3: CASTLWGRGETQYF
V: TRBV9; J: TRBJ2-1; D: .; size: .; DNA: TGTGCCAGCAGCGTAGAGGGCATAGCCGGCAATGAGCAGTTCTTC; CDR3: CASSVEGIAGNEQFF
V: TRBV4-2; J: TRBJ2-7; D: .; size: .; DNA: TGTGCCAGCAGCCAAGATTGGCAGGGGCAAACCTACGAGCAGTACTTC; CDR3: CASSQDWQGQTYEQYF
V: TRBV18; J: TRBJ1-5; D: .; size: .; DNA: TGTGCCAGCTCACCACAGGGGGATAGCAATCAGCCCCAGCATTTT; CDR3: CASSPQGDSNQPQHF
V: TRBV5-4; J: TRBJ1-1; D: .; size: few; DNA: TGTGCCAGCAGCTTGGAGGCGAACACTGAAGCTTTCTTT; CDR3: CASSLEANTEAFF
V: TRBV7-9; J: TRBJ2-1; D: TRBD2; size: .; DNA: TGTGCCAGCAGCCCTAGCGGGGGGGGATACAATGAGCAGTTCTTC; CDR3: CASSPSGGGYNEQFF
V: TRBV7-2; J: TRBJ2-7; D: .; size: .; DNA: TGTGCCAGCAGCCAGACAGTATACGAGCAGTACTTC; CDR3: CASSQTVYEQYF
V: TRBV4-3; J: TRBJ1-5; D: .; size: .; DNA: TGCGCCAGCAGCCAAGATGGGACAAACGGACAGCCCCAGCATTTT; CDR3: CASSQDGTNGQPQHF
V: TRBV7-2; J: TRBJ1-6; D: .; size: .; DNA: TGTGCCAGCAGCTCATACGGCCTTAATTCACCCCTCCACTTT; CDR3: CASSSYGLNSPLHF
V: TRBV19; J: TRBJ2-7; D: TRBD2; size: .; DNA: TGTGCCAGTAGTAGAGGACTAGCGGGCATGGGAATCTACGAGCAGTACTTC; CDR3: CASSRGLAGMGIYEQYF
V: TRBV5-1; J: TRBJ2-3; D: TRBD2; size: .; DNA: TGCGCCAGCAGCCCCGGGGGGGACTCTACAGATACGCAGTATTTT; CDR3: CASSPGGDSTDTQYF
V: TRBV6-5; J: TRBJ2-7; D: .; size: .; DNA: TGTGCCAGCAGACCGGGCCTCATCACCCCCTACGAGCAGTACTTC; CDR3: CASRPGLITPYEQYF
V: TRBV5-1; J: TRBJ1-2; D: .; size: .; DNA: TGCGCCAGCAGCTTGACGGGGGGCAATGACTATGGCTACACCTTC; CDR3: CASSLTGGNDYGYTF
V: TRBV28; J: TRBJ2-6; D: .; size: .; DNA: TGTGCCAGCCTCGAAGTCGGCTCTGGGGCCAACGTCCTGACTTTC; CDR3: CASLEVGSGANVLTF
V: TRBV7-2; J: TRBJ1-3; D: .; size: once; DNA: TGTGCCAGCAGCTCCAGTTTGGGCACTGGAAACACCATATATTTT; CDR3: CASSSSLGTGNTIYF
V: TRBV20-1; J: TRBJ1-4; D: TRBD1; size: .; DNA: TGCAGTGTACCGACAGGGAGGCTGTTTTTT; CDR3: CSVPTGRLFF
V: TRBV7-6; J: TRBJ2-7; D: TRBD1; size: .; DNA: TGTGCCAGCAGCCCAGACAGGGGGAGGTCCTACGAGCAGTACTTC; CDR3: CASSPDRGRSYEQYF
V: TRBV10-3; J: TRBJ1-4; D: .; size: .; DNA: TGTGCCATCAGTGAAGGCCGGATTAATGAAAAACTGTTTTTT; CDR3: CAISEGRINEKLFF
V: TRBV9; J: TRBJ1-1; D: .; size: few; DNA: TGTGCCAGCAGCGTAGATTCCAGCCTGAACACTGAAGCTTTCTTT; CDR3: CASSVDSSLNTEAFF
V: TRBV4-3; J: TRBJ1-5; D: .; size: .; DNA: TGCGCCAGCAGCCAAGATCGGTACAGGGTGGGACAGCCCCAGCATTTT; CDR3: CASSQDRYRVGQPQHF
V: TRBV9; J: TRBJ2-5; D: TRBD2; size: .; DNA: TGTGCCAGCAGCGCCACCGTAGCGGGGGCGCGGGAGACCCAGTACTTC; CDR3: CASSATVAGARETQYF
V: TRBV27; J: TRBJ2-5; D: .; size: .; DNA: TGTGCCAGCAGTCTAGAGACCCAGTACTTC; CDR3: CASSLETQYF